This TCR beta chain was profiled in a study of memory CD4+ T cells and cytomegalovirus serostatus. Overall study results and limits: Each of 60 to 80 CMV-associated TCRbeta sequences occurred in one to five individuals.

The protocol was immunoSEQ multiplex PCR, while the TCRdb copy is restricted to in-frame clones and leaves out a portion. The table lists around 53,000 clones, 65% to 80% of them singletons, with 1.3% to 1.5% in the top ten. Points on this clone: What it binds is unknown.

The sort gate was single viable CD3+CD4+CD8-CD45RO+ cells for memory CD4+ T cells. Serostatus was set by detecting CMV pp150, pp28, p38, p52 IgG. After thawing, CD4+ T cells were positively selected. The CDR3 contains 14 residues. Germline CDR1 reads SGHRS; CDR2 reads YFSETQ. V lost 1 base, J lost 3 bases, and 7 bases lay in between. Sequencing was performed on memory CD4+ T cells from blood. The clonotype originates from an adult in good health and CMV-seropositive. The chain links TRBV5-1 to TRBJ2-2; D gene unclear. The CDR3 bases are TGCGCCAGCAGCTTGAACAGTTACACCGGGGAGCTGTTTTTT. It translates to CASSLNSYTGELFF.